This T cell receptor beta chain originates from a study of beta chain features in type 1 diabetes. Study observations and caveats: More deletions and fewer insertions at VDJ junctions were found in patients with type 1 diabetes. In the patient group, naive, central memory and Treg TCRB repertoires seemed more alike than in the healthy donor group. A moderate, significant TCRB CDR3 shortening appeared in type 1 diabetes across four CD4+ subsets.

In this sample, this clone turned up a few times. Its antigen is as yet unknown. cDNA synthesis used the whole RNA isolate, giving expressed TCRB sequences. Repertoires were generated with immunoSEQ multiplex PCR, while TCRdb's copy carries only in-frame clones and drops some. The sample records 400,000 or so clones, around 9.6% being singletons. Trimming shortened V by 5 bases and J by 5 bases, and 10 bases separated the two germline ends. This CDR3 has 13 amino acids. CDR1 and CDR2 from the germline V gene are SGHVS and FQNEAQ. The chain is built from TRBV7-8 and TRBJ1-5; D might be TRBD1 (5 bases). The source material was central memory CD4+ T cells from blood. The sequence came from a man younger than 45 with type 1 diabetes. The CDR3 DNA reads TGTGCCAGCAGCCGGGGGATCGATCAGCCCCAGCATTTT. It is translated as CASSRGIDQPQHF.